Below are 26 T cell receptor beta chains sequenced from a single sample in a study of T cell changes during pregnancy in multiple sclerosis. Sequenced by immunoSEQ multiplex PCR; TCRdb stores in-frame clones only, minus some. Of more than 65,000 clones listed, approximately 86% were seen once; the top ten hold 3% to 3.5%. The sample consisted of peripheral blood, taken before pregnancy. These receptors were obtained from a female donor with multiple sclerosis, enrolled in a pregnancy study.

The chain is built from TRBV7-9 and TRBJ2-7, with 7 bases matching TRBD2. The CDR3 is made up of 16 amino acids. J gave up 0 bases and V 0 bases, and 5 bases lay outside the gene matches. Germline V CDR1 and CDR2: SEHNR, FQNEAQ (reference sequence). CDR3 loop: CASSLALGLSSYEQYF. CDR3 in DNA: TGTGCCAGCAGCTTAGCCCTGGGACTAAGCTCCTACGAGCAGTACTTC.

This CDR3 is CASSLGAGGEETQYF. The DNA of the CDR3 is TGCGCCAGCAGCTTGGGAGCGGGTGGGGAAGAGACCCAGTACTTC. V and J are TRBV5-1 and TRBJ2-5, with a weak D call TRBD2 (6 bases). Trimming shortened V by 0 bases and J by 3 bases, and 12 bases separated the two germline ends. The CDR3 consists of 15 residues. The germline V gene encodes CDR1 SGHRS and CDR2 YFSETQ.

This chain uses TRBV30 with TRBJ2-7; D uncertain. Germline V CDR1 and CDR2: GTSNPN, SVGIG (reference sequence). Trimming removed 0 bases at V and 4 bases at J, with 4 bases between. The CDR3 spans 11 residues. The CDR3 nucleotides are TGTGCCTGGAGTGTCGCGTACGAGCAGTACTTC. Residues: CAWSVAYEQYF.

This chain uses TRBV5-1 with TRBJ1-1; the D gene is possibly TRBD1 (6 bases). The germline gives CDR1 SGHRS, CDR2 YFSETQ. The CDR3 is 15 residues long. The V gene lost 4 bases and the J gene lost 1 base, with 14 bases spanning the gap. CDR3 nucleotides: TGCGCCAGCAGCGTATCGACAGGTGAGAACACTGAAGCTTTCTTT. Its translation is CASSVSTGENTEAFF.

The count of this clone is one. V usage is TRBV27 and J usage is TRBJ2-1; 11 nucleotides line up with TRBD2. Germline V CDR1 and CDR2: MNHEY, SMNVEV (reference sequence). The CDR3 loop spans 15 amino acids. With V trimmed by 5 bases and J by 15 bases, 15 bases remained unmatched. This CDR3 is CASSPRGLAARFLFF. CDR3 nucleotide sequence: TGTGCCAGCAGTCCGAGGGGACTAGCGGCCAGATTTTTGTTCTTC.

The genes are TRBV7-9 and TRBJ1-2, with D tentatively TRBD1 (6 bases). From germline, CDR1 is SEHNR and CDR2 FQNEAQ (reference sequence). CDR3 size: 14 residues. With 5 bases removed from V and 6 bases from J, the gap between germline ends came to 16 bases. In DNA form, the CDR3 reads TGTGCCAGCAGCCCCTCCGGGACATATAATGGCTACACCTTC. Its translation is CASSPSGTYNGYTF.

This sequence joins TRBV30 and TRBJ1-5; D call uncertain. The V end lost 2 bases, the J end lost 7 bases, and 9 bases lay between the germline ends. CDR3 length: 12 amino acids. Germline V CDR1 and CDR2: GTSNPN, SVGIG (reference sequence). The CDR3 region has the DNA TGTGCCTGGAGTCGGGTCGGCCAGCCCCAGCATTTT. As protein: CAWSRVGQPQHF.

The genes are TRBV7-2 and TRBJ2-3, with D perhaps TRBD2 (5 bases). This CDR3 spans 14 amino acids. Germline V gene sequence: CDR1 SGHTA, CDR2 FQGNSA. V lost 2 bases and J 0 bases, leaving 6 bases between the germline ends. Written as DNA, the CDR3 is TGTGCCAGCAGCTTAAGACTAAGCACAGATACGCAGTATTTT. Residues: CASSLRLSTDTQYF.

This clone was counted once. V and J are TRBV13 and TRBJ1-1; possibly TRBD1 for D (5 bases). The CDR3 runs 15 residues. Trimming pared 5 bases from V and 3 bases from J, leaving 16 bases between. Germline-derived CDR1 and CDR2 are PRHDT and FYEKMQ (reference sequence). Here the CDR3 DNA reads TGTGCCAGCAGCCCGCGTCCCGGAGGGGACACTGAAGCTTTCTTT. This translates into CASSPRPGGDTEAFF.

This chain joins TRBV18 and TRBJ1-1, with a possible D match to TRBD1 (5 bases). Trimming removed 6 bases at V and 0 bases at J, with 14 bases between. Germline V gives CDR1 KGHSH, CDR2 LQKENI. This CDR3 has 15 residues. CDR3: CASSPSTDLNTEAFF. CDR3 DNA sequence: TGTGCCAGCTCCCCATCGACAGACTTGAACACTGAAGCTTTCTTT.

The rearrangement joins TRBV7-9 to TRBJ1-1; D is uncertain. From germline, CDR1 is SEHNR and CDR2 FQNEAQ (reference sequence). CDR3 length: 13 residues. The V end lost 5 bases, the J end lost 7 bases, and 14 bases lay between the germline ends. In DNA, the CDR3 is TGTGCCAGCAGCCCCCACCTAAGTCATGAAGCTTTCTTT. Translation gives CASSPHLSHEAFF.

The rearrangement joins TRBV7-9 to TRBJ1-1, with 7 bases that match TRBD1. The CDR3 runs 11 residues. J was trimmed by 10 bases and V by 2 bases; bases with no gene match: 1. Germline loops: CDR1 SEHNR, CDR2 FQNEAQ (reference sequence). CDR3 protein: CASSLQGGAFF. The CDR3 coding sequence is TGTGCCAGCAGCTTACAGGGGGGAGCTTTCTTT.

The chain has TRBV5-6 and TRBJ1-1; D possibly corresponds to TRBD1 (6 bases). Trimming stripped 0 bases from V and 5 bases from J, with 20 bases between. The CDR3 length is 17 residues. Germline V gene sequence: CDR1 SGHDT, CDR2 YYEEEE. CDR3: CASSLAGYLGGGTEAFF. Here the CDR3 DNA reads TGTGCCAGCAGCTTGGCCGGCTATTTAGGGGGGGGTACTGAAGCTTTCTTT.

The V gene is TRBV4-3, the J gene TRBJ1-6, with a possible D match to TRBD1 (6 bases). Trimming pared 2 bases from V and 6 bases from J, leaving 14 bases between. CDR1 is LGHNA and CDR2 is YSLEER in the germline V gene. The CDR3 has 16 amino acids. The CDR3 reads CASSQQTGGLNSPLHF. CDR3 nucleotides: TGCGCCAGCAGCCAACAGACAGGAGGACTTAATTCACCCCTCCACTTT.

CDR3 sequence: CAISEGSGTSRYNEQFF. Written as DNA, the CDR3 is TGTGCCATCAGTGAGGGAAGCGGGACTAGCCGATACAATGAGCAGTTCTTC. The V gene is TRBV10-3, the J gene TRBJ2-1, with 9 positions matching TRBD2. The CDR3 totals 17 residues. The J segment lost 4 bases and the V segment lost 2 bases, leaving 9 bases of the junction unmatched. Germline loops: CDR1 ENHRY, CDR2 SYGVKD.

This chain uses TRBV5-6 with TRBJ1-1; D is possibly TRBD1 (6 bases). The germline V and J ends were trimmed by 1 base and 11 bases, with 15 bases remaining between them. The CDR3 extends over 13 amino acids. Germline CDR1 SGHDT, CDR2 YYEEEE. The chain's CDR3 is CASSLMRGGRAFF. The CDR3 bases are TGTGCCAGCAGCTTGATGCGCGGGGGCAGGGCTTTCTTT. The complete variable domain, with remaining parts taken from reference TRBV5-6 and TRBJ1-1, reads DAGVTQSPTHLIKTRGQQVTLRCSPKSGHDTVSWYQQALGQGPQFIFQYYEEEERQRGNFPDRFSGHQFPNYSSELNVNALLLGDSALYLCASSLMRGGRAFFGQGTRLTVV.

The rearrangement joins TRBV29-1 to TRBJ1-1; D is undetermined. The germline V and J ends were trimmed by 2 bases and 0 bases, with 7 bases remaining between them. Germline-derived CDR1 and CDR2 are SQVTM and ANQGSEA. This CDR3 contains 13 residues. DNA of the CDR3: TGCAGCGTTGAACAACAGATGAACACTGAAGCTTTCTTT. Amino acid sequence: CSVEQQMNTEAFF.

The rearrangement uses TRBV7-8 and TRBJ2-7; D is possibly TRBD2 (5 bases). Germline CDR1 is SGHVS and CDR2 is FQNEAQ. This CDR3 spans 15 amino acids. Trimming removed 1 base at V and 0 bases at J, with 10 bases between. The CDR3 loop is CASSLVAGASYEQYF. The CDR3 DNA reads as TGTGCCAGCAGCTTAGTGGCGGGCGCCTCCTACGAGCAGTACTTC.

V is TRBV2 and J is TRBJ1-2; D possibly corresponds to TRBD1 (6 bases). This CDR3 region has 14 residues. Trimming removed 9 bases at V and 3 bases at J, with 17 bases between. Germline V gene lookup returns CDR1 SNHLY and CDR2 FYNNEI. CDR3 sequence (DNA): TGTGCCAGTAAGGGGGTTCGCAAAGACTATGGCTACACCTTC. Its protein product is CASKGVRKDYGYTF.

The table lists this clone with a count of one. The chain recombines TRBV7-9 with TRBJ2-1; 7 nucleotides align to TRBD2. CDR1 and CDR2 (germline): SEHNR, FQNEAQ (reference sequence). CDR3 length: 15 residues. J was trimmed by 8 bases and V by 0 bases; bases with no gene match: 7. The CDR3 is CASSLAWGRVDEQFF. Here the CDR3 DNA reads TGTGCCAGCAGCTTAGCTTGGGGGAGGGTCGATGAGCAGTTCTTC.

The chain carries TRBV6-1 and TRBJ1-2; TRBD1 matches 7 bases. This CDR3 has 13 amino acids. V lost 6 bases to trimming and J lost 5 bases; unmatched junction nucleotides: 6. Germline CDR1 and CDR2: MNHNS and SASEGT. The CDR3: CASSATGEYGYTF. Here the CDR3 DNA reads TGTGCCAGCAGCGCCACAGGGGAATATGGCTACACCTTC.

The chain joins TRBV18 to TRBJ2-7, with D uncertain. Germline V gives CDR1 KGHSH, CDR2 LQKENI. The ends were cut back, 3 bases at V and 1 base at J, with 10 bases in the middle. The CDR3 runs 14 residues. The chain's CDR3 is CASSPDTASYEQYF. The CDR3 bases are TGTGCCAGCTCACCCGACACCGCTTCCTACGAGCAGTACTTC.

The J gene is TRBJ2-3, the V gene TRBV19, with 9 nucleotides matching TRBD2. After removal of 1 base from V and 0 bases from J, the junction contained 2 bases not matched to a gene. The CDR3 runs 16 residues. Germline CDR1 LNHDA, CDR2 SQIVND (reference sequence). Written as DNA, the CDR3 is TGTGCCAGTAGTATAGGACTAGCGGAGAGCACAGATACGCAGTATTTT. Translated, it gives CASSIGLAESTDTQYF.

The gene calls are TRBV5-1 and TRBJ2-5; D gene unclear. The CDR3 spans 14 residues. Germline lookup yields CDR1 SGHRS and CDR2 YFSETQ. Trimming took 0 bases from V and 2 from J, leaving 8 bases between them. CDR3 amino acids: CASSLVVNQETQYF. The CDR3 nucleotides read TGCGCCAGCAGCTTGGTTGTTAATCAAGAGACCCAGTACTTC. The full variable domain, completed using reference TRBV5-1 and TRBJ2-5, is KAGVTQTPRYLIKTRGQQVTLSCSPISGHRSVSWYQQTPGQGLQFLFEYFSETQRNKGNFPGRFSGRQFSNSRSEMNVSTLELGDSALYLCASSLVVNQETQYFGPGTRLLVL.

The genes are TRBV29-1 and TRBJ1-1; D possibly corresponds to TRBD1 (6 bases). The V end was cut by 4 bases, the J end by 6 bases, with 21 bases between. The length of the CDR3 is 15 residues. Germline-derived CDR1 and CDR2 are SQVTM and ANQGSEA. The CDR3 sequence is CSVARSTGFWAEAFF. The CDR3, as DNA: TGCAGCGTTGCTAGATCAACAGGGTTTTGGGCTGAAGCTTTCTTT.

This clone was observed a few times. The CDR3 region is CASSSYRDGYTF. The CDR3 DNA follows: TGTGCCAGCAGCTCTTACAGGGATGGCTACACCTTC. V gene TRBV7-9 combines with J gene TRBJ1-2; TRBD1 is a possible D gene (6 bases). Germline V CDR1 and CDR2: SEHNR, FQNEAQ (reference sequence). The CDR3 is made up of 12 amino acids. The V end was cut by 4 bases, the J end by 6 bases, with 9 bases between.